Presented here are 3 T cell receptor beta chains from one specimen sequenced in a study of T cell repertoires in cytomegalovirus infection. Which antigens these TCRs recognize remains unknown. TCRdb ran MiXCR on the reads and lists one entry per CDR3 protein. The data hold approximately 730,000 distinct CDR3 sequences, with around 31% observed a single time. Sequencing was performed on cultured PBMCs, taken from culture after CMV antigen stimulation. The receptors were sampled from a human donor in good health (CMV status not recorded). Some clones in this sample may be carry-over from other donors' samples.

This clonotype was seen a handful of times. The chain recombines TRBV10-3 with TRBJ2-7; D remains ambiguous. Trimming left V 6 bases short and J 2 bases short, with 14 bases between. This CDR3 comprises 14 residues. Germline loops: CDR1 ENHRY, CDR2 SYGVKD. CDR3 sequence (DNA): TGTGCCATCAGCGAAGAGAGCGTGACCTACGAGCAGTACTTC. Protein sequence: CAISEESVTYEQYF.

This CDR3 reads CASSLGDSTYEQYF. The CDR3 DNA sequence: TGTGCCAGCAGCTTAGGCGACAGTACCTACGAGCAGTACTTC. V usage is TRBV7-6 and J usage is TRBJ2-7; possible D gene TRBD1, 5 bases. V was cut by 1 base and J by 2 bases, with 9 bases left in between. CDR1 SGHVS and CDR2 FNYEAQ come from the germline V gene. CDR3 length: 14 residues.

This clonotype has just a few counts. The chain is built from TRBV12-3 or TRBV12-4 and TRBJ2-7; TRBD2 aligns across 12 bases. The CDR3 runs 15 residues. With V trimmed by 4 bases and J by 7 bases, 8 bases remained unmatched. CDR3 amino acids: CASSYFPLAGGEQYF. In nucleotides, the CDR3 is TGTGCCAGCAGTTATTTCCCCCTAGCGGGAGGGGAGCAGTACTTC.